The rows below give T cell receptor beta chains drawn from one sample of a study of cytomegalovirus exposure and HLA in healthy donors. Using immunoSEQ multiplex PCR, the repertoire was profiled, and TCRdb retains in-frame clones only, with some absent. The sample carries 100,000 to 140,000 clones, less than 85% recorded once. Sequencing was performed on PBMCs. These receptors were taken from a woman in her thirties or forties in good health and CMV-seropositive. CDR3s include the opening cysteine and the closing phenylalanine or tryptophan. Fields, in order: clone size, D gene, V gene, J gene, CDR3 DNA, CDR3 protein. The D gene is left open where the match is weak. Clone size, where shown, is once, few, many, or a class for clones that have expanded.

-	TRBD1	TRBV11-2	TRBJ2-7	TGTGCCAGCAGCTTAGATAGCTGGACAGGGGGGTCCTACGAGCAGTACTTC	CASSLDSWTGGSYEQYF
few	-	TRBV19	TRBJ1-5	TGTGCCAGTAGTATGAGGGTCAATCAGCCCCAGCATTTT	CASSMRVNQPQHF
-	-	TRBV30	TRBJ1-3	TGTGCCTGGAGTGTACCCGGGAGTTTAAACACCATATATTTT	CAWSVPGSLNTIYF
-	TRBD2	TRBV27	TRBJ2-1	TGTGCCAGCATAAGAGCGGGGGGATACAATGAGCAGTTCTTC	CASIRAGGYNEQFF
few	-	TRBV6-5	TRBJ1-2	TGTGCCACATGGAGGTCCGCGGGGGGCTACACCTTC	CATWRSAGGYTF
-	TRBD1	TRBV7-2	TRBJ1-5	TGTGCCAGCAGCTTAGGAGGGGGACAGGTGCTTAATCAGCCCCAGCATTTT	CASSLGGGQVLNQPQHF
-	TRBD1	TRBV5-1	TRBJ2-1	TGCGCCAGGGACTTGGGGCAGGGGGCGAATAATGAGCAGTTCTTC	CARDLGQGANNEQFF
-	-	TRBV13	TRBJ1-2	TGTGCCAGCAGCCCTGAGACCTTACAGGATCGGGACTATGGCTACACCTTC	CASSPETLQDRDYGYTF
-	TRBD1	TRBV6-4	TRBJ1-2	TGTGCCAGCAGTGACGGACAGGGCCCAAGCTATGGCTACACCTTC	CASSDGQGPSYGYTF
once	TRBD1	TRBV7-7	TRBJ2-5	TGTGCTAGCAGCTTACAGTGGACAGGGGACGGAGAGACCCAGTACTTC	CASSLQWTGDGETQYF
-	TRBD2	TRBV6-5	TRBJ2-3	TGTGCCAGCAGAGCGGGGATTAGCACAGATACGCAGTATTTT	CASRAGISTDTQYF
-	-	TRBV25-1	TRBJ1-1	TGTGCCAGCAGTGAACTTCAGGGGCTAGGCACTGAAGCTTTCTTT	CASSELQGLGTEAFF
-	-	TRBV9	TRBJ2-2	TGTGCCAGCAGTTTTTCGCAGGGCTCTCGTATCACCGGGGAGCTGTTTTTT	CASSFSQGSRITGELFF
-	TRBD2	TRBV9	TRBJ2-3	TGTGCCAGCAGCGTAGAAGCGGGGGACCGAGATACGCAGTATTTT	CASSVEAGDRDTQYF
-	-	TRBV5-6	TRBJ1-3	TGTGCCAGCAGCTTGCCTGCGACTGGAAACACCATATATTTT	CASSLPATGNTIYF
-	TRBD1	TRBV19	TRBJ2-1	TGTGCCAGTAGTATGGGGACAGGCCTCTACAATGAGCAGTTCTTC	CASSMGTGLYNEQFF
-	TRBD2	TRBV7-7	TRBJ2-2	TGTGCTAGCAGCCCCGCCCGGGGGGTGACCGGGGAGCTGTTTTTT	CASSPARGVTGELFF
-	-	TRBV4-1	TRBJ1-6	TGCGCCAGCAGCCAAGGCTCCTGGGGACTGAAGTCACCCCTCCACTTT	CASSQGSWGLKSPLHF
-	TRBD1	TRBV5-4	TRBJ2-2	TGTGCCAGCAGTCGCCGGACAGGGGGCGGGGAGCTGTTTTTT	CASSRRTGGGELFF
-	TRBD1	TRBV5-6	TRBJ2-7	TGTGCCAGCAGCTTCGGACAGGGGGTTACCTACGAGCAGTACTTC	CASSFGQGVTYEQYF
-	-	TRBV18	TRBJ2-2	TGTGCCAGCTCACCAAACAGGATGAACACCGGGGAGCTGTTTTTT	CASSPNRMNTGELFF
-	-	TRBV7-9	TRBJ1-1	TGTGCCAGCAGCTTAGCGGGGGGTGTAACTGAAGCTTTCTTT	CASSLAGGVTEAFF
few	-	TRBV5-6	TRBJ1-5	TGTGCCAGCTCCCTCGGGGGGACGCTAAATCAGCCCCAGCATTTT	CASSLGGTLNQPQHF
-	-	TRBV5-1	TRBJ2-5	TGCGCCAGCAGCCAGGGGCCCTCCCAAGAGACCCAGTACTTC	CASSQGPSQETQYF
few	TRBD1	TRBV6-6	TRBJ1-5	TGTGCCAGCAGCAGCAGACAGGGGAGAAATCAGCCCCAGCATTTT	CASSSRQGRNQPQHF
-	-	TRBV5-6	TRBJ2-1	TGTGCCAGCAGCTTAGGGGGGGGCGGGTTCTATGAGCAGTTCTTC	CASSLGGGGFYEQFF
few	TRBD1	TRBV23-1	TRBJ1-2	TGCGCCAGCAGTCAACAGGGACAGGGGAGCTACACCTTC	CASSQQGQGSYTF
-	-	TRBV6-1	TRBJ1-5	TGTGCCAGCAGTGAAGTGCGGGATCAGCCCCAGCATTTT	CASSEVRDQPQHF
few	TRBD1	TRBV5-1	TRBJ2-7	TGCGCCAGCAGCTTGGTTCCGGGACAGGGTGGATACGAGCAGTACTTC	CASSLVPGQGGYEQYF
-	-	TRBV5-1	TRBJ1-4	TGCGCCAGCAGTTTACAGGCAGAGGCTGAAAAACTGTTTTTT	CASSLQAEAEKLFF
-	TRBD1	TRBV7-8	TRBJ1-1	TGTGCCAGCAGCCTAACCGGGACAGCTAATATGAACACTGAAGCTTTCTTT	CASSLTGTANMNTEAFF
-	TRBD2	TRBV9	TRBJ2-1	TGTGCCAGCAGCGTAGATAAGCGGGGGGCCTACAATGAGCAGTTCTTC	CASSVDKRGAYNEQFF
-	TRBD1	TRBV30	TRBJ1-1	TGTGCCTGGAGTCCCCGTCCCGACAGGGCTCGAGCTTTCTTT	CAWSPRPDRARAFF
-	TRBD1	TRBV7-9	TRBJ2-1	TGTGCCAGCTTAAAGGACAGGGCCTCGGGTGAGCAGTTCTTC	CASLKDRASGEQFF
-	TRBD1	TRBV4-1	TRBJ2-7	TGCGCCAGCAGCCGAACAGGGGGCTCCTACGAGCAGTACTTC	CASSRTGGSYEQYF
-	TRBD1	TRBV5-1	TRBJ1-2	TGCGCCAGCAGCGCCGGGACAGGGGGTTTGGGCTACACCTTC	CASSAGTGGLGYTF
few	-	TRBV6-6	TRBJ1-1	TGTGCCAGCAGTTACTCGAGGCACACTGAAGCTTTCTTT	CASSYSRHTEAFF
once	TRBD1	TRBV7-2	TRBJ2-3	TGTGCCAGCAGCTACCGACAGGGGTGGGGTACAGATACGCAGTATTTT	CASSYRQGWGTDTQYF
-	TRBD2	TRBV7-9	TRBJ2-5	TGTGCCAGCAGCTTAAGTACAGCGGGGCTGGGGGCCCAGTACTTC	CASSLSTAGLGAQYF
-	TRBD1	TRBV10-1	TRBJ2-2	TGCGCCAGCAGTGAAGCCTTCGGGACAGGGAAGAACACCGGGGAGCTGTTTTTT	CASSEAFGTGKNTGELFF
-	-	TRBV25-1	TRBJ1-2	TGTGCCAGCAGGGATGACAGGAACTATGGCTACACCTTC	CASRDDRNYGYTF
-	-	TRBV19	TRBJ1-1	TGTGCCAGTAGTATCCGACTTGAGGTCCTTTCGAACACTGAAGCTTTCTTT	CASSIRLEVLSNTEAFF
-	TRBD2	TRBV5-1	TRBJ2-5	TGCGCCAGCAGCGGGACTAGCGGGGGTGGGGAGACCCAGTACTTC	CASSGTSGGGETQYF
-	TRBD1	TRBV7-8	TRBJ2-7	TGTGCCAGCAGCCGTGGGGGGACAGGGTCCTCCTACGAGCAGTACTTC	CASSRGGTGSSYEQYF
-	TRBD1	TRBV19	TRBJ1-4	TGTGCCAGTAGAAAAAGGGGACAGGGTCTGTCTAATGAAAAACTGTTTTTT	CASRKRGQGLSNEKLFF
few	-	TRBV6-5	TRBJ1-1	TGTGCCAGCAGTTACTCGATCACAATGAACACTGAAGCTTTCTTT	CASSYSITMNTEAFF
-	TRBD2	TRBV7-9	TRBJ2-3	TGTGCCAGCAGCCTCGGACTAGCTGCGAGCACAGATACGCAGTATTTT	CASSLGLAASTDTQYF
once	-	TRBV5-1	TRBJ2-7	TGCGCCAGCAGCTTGCTTGCAGGGGCCGGAGGCGAGCAGTACTTC	CASSLLAGAGGEQYF
-	-	TRBV4-2	TRBJ1-5	TGTGCCAGCAGCCAAGATCAGGTTCAGCCCCAGCATTTT	CASSQDQVQPQHF
-	-	TRBV13	TRBJ1-2	TGTGCCAGCAGCTTAGGCCTAGGGGATGGCTACACCTTC	CASSLGLGDGYTF
-	-	TRBV7-2	TRBJ2-7	TGTGCCAGCAGCCCTAGCTCCTACGAGCAGTACTTC	CASSPSSYEQYF
-	-	TRBV5-1	TRBJ1-2	TGCGCCAGCAGCGTGGGGGAAGGGGACTATGGCTACACCTTC	CASSVGEGDYGYTF
few	TRBD1	TRBV27	TRBJ1-5	TGTGCCAGCTCGGACAGGTCGGCTATCAATCAGCCCCAGCATTTT	CASSDRSAINQPQHF